This T cell receptor beta chain was sequenced during a study of blood T cell repertoires in COVID-19. About the research overall: Samples came from the United States, Italy and Spain, spanning acute and convalescent COVID-19. In each case, the material was cDNA or gDNA derived from T cells, B-cell-depleted T cells, or PBMCs.

Enrolled during active infection, Seattle patients were then followed longitudinally. V lost 6 bases to trimming and J lost 6 bases; unmatched junction nucleotides: 7. CDR3 length: 16 residues. CDR1 is LNHDA, CDR2 SQIVND, per germline (reference sequence). A word on this clone: Other DNA sequences from this sample encode an identical CDR3 as well.

Study processing details: The authors estimated nucleated cell counts from reference gene primer amplification. The table came from immunoSEQ multiplex PCR; TCRdb's copy has only in-frame clones and leaves some out. V and J calls and clone size are given by that table; D and trimming were obtained from the DNA. The sample consists of about 500,000 clones, roughly 91% of them appearing once. This chain links TRBV19 with TRBJ1-6; 11 positions match TRBD1. The sequence came from a woman in her forties or fifties with COVID-19, enrolled during active disease. The sequencing sample was made of peripheral blood. DNA for the CDR3: TGTGCCAGTAGCTCCAGGACAGGGGGCTCTAATTCACCCCTCCACTTT. Encoded protein: CASSSRTGGSNSPLHF.